Listed below are T cell receptor beta chains from one sample, sequenced in a study of blood T cell repertoires in COVID-19. Using immunoSEQ multiplex PCR, the repertoire was profiled, and TCRdb retains in-frame clones only, with some absent. The data contain a few hundred thousand clones, just over 85% of them singletons. Sequenced input: PBMCs or T cells enriched from blood (not recorded which). The source is a woman in her forties or fifties with acute COVID-19. CDR3s include the opening cysteine and the closing phenylalanine or tryptophan. The order of the fields is J gene, V gene, clone size, D gene, CDR3 length, CDR3 protein, CDR3 DNA. D genes are given only for firm matches. Only some rows state a clone size, as once, few, many or a class for expanded clones.

TRBJ2-3 TRBV7-9 NA NA 15 CASSSRLYPTDTQYF TGTGCCAGCAGCTCCAGGTTGTACCCCACAGATACGCAGTATTTT
TRBJ2-7 TRBV5-6 NA TRBD1 14 CASSWGTGGYEQYF TGTGCCAGCAGCTGGGGGACAGGGGGCTACGAGCAGTACTTC
TRBJ2-7 TRBV9 NA NA 15 CASSRGGTATYEQYF TGTGCCAGCAGCCGCGGAGGGACAGCTACCTACGAGCAGTACTTC
TRBJ2-7 TRBV7-9 NA TRBD1 17 CASSLAYLGQGPREQYF TGTGCCAGCAGCTTAGCATATTTAGGACAGGGCCCTAGGGAGCAGTACTTC
TRBJ2-7 TRBV6-2/TRBV6-3 NA TRBD1 15 CASSFIGQGSYEQYF TGTGCCAGCAGTTTTATAGGACAGGGCTCCTACGAGCAGTACTTC
TRBJ2-5 TRBV7-6 few TRBD1 14 CASSSPTGQETQYF TGTGCCAGCAGCTCACCGACAGGGCAAGAGACCCAGTACTTC
TRBJ1-5 TRBV18 NA NA 15 CASSPQGGVDQPQHF TGTGCCAGCTCACCTCAGGGAGGGGTCGACCAGCCCCAGCATTTT
TRBJ2-7 TRBV6-5 NA TRBD2 16 CASSYLSGSSSYEQYF TGTGCCAGCAGTTACCTTAGCGGGAGTAGCTCCTACGAGCAGTACTTC
TRBJ1-1 TRBV28 once NA 14 CASNRVLKPPEAFF TGTGCCAGCAACCGGGTCCTAAAGCCTCCTGAAGCTTTCTTT
TRBJ2-7 TRBV7-9 NA NA 15 CASSLEQQSSYEQYF TGTGCCAGCAGCTTAGAACAGCAGAGCTCCTACGAGCAGTACTTC
TRBJ1-2 TRBV5-1 few TRBD1 13 CASSFGTGYGYTF TGCGCCAGCAGCTTCGGGACAGGGTATGGCTACACCTTC
TRBJ2-1 TRBV18 NA TRBD2 13 CASSPQGRDEQFF TGTGCCAGCTCACCACAGGGGAGGGATGAGCAGTTCTTC
TRBJ2-7 TRBV6-6 NA NA 13 CASNDRRPYEQYF TGTGCCAGCAACGACCGGAGGCCCTACGAGCAGTACTTC